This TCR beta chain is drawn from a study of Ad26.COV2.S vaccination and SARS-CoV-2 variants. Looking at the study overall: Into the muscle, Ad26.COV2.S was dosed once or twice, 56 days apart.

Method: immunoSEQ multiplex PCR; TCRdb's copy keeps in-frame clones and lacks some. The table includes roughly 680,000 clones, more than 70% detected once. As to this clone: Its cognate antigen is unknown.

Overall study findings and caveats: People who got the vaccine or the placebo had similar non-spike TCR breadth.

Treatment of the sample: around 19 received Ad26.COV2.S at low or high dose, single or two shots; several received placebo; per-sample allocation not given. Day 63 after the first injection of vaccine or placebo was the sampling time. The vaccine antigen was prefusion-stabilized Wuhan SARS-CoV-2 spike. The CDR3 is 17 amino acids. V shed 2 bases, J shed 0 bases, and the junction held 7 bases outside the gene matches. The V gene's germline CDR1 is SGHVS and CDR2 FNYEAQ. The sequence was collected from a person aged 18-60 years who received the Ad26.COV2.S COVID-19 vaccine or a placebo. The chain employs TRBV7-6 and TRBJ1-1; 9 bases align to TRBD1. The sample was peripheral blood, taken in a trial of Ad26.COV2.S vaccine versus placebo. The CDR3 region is CASSLNPTGGMNTEAFF. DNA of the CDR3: TGTGCCAGCAGCTTAAACCCAACAGGGGGCATGAACACTGAAGCTTTCTTT.